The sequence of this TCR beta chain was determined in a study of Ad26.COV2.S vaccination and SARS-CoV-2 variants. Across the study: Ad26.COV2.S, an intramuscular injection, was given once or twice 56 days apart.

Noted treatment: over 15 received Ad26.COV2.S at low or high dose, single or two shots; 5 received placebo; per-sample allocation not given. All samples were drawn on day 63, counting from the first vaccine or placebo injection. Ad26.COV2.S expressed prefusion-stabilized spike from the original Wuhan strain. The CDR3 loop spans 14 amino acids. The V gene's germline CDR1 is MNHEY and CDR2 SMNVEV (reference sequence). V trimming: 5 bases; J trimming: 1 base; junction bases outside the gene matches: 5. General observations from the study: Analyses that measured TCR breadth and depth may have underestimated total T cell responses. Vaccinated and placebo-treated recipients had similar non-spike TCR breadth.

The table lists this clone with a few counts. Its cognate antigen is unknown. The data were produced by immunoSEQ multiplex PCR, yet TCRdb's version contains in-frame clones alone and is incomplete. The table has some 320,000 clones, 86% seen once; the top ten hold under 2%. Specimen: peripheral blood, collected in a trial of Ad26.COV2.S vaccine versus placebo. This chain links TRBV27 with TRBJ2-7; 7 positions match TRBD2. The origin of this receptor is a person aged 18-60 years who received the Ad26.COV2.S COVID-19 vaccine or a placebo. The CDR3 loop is CASSRWEGSYEQYF. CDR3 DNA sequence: TGTGCCAGCAGTCGGTGGGAGGGATCCTACGAGCAGTACTTC.